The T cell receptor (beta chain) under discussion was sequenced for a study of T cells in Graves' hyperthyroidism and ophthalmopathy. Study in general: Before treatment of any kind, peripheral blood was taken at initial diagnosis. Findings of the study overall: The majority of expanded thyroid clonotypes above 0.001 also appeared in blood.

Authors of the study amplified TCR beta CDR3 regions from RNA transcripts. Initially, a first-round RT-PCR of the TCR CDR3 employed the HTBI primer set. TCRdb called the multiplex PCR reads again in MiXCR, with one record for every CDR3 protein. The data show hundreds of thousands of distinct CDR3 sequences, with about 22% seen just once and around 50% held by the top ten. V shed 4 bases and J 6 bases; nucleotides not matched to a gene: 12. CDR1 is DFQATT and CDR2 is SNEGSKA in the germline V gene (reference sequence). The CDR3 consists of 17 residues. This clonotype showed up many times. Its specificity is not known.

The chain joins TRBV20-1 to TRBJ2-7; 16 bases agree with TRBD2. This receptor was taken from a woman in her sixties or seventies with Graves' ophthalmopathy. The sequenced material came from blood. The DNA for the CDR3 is TGCAGTGCTACTGACTCCGGGACTAGCGGGAGGGCCCGCGAGCAGTACTTC. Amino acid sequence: CSATDSGTSGRAREQYF.